The rows below give T cell receptor beta chains drawn from one sample of a study of monozygotic twins with inflammatory bowel disease. After re-calling the 5' RACE reads, TCRdb lists one entry per CDR3 protein, DNA absent. With hundreds of thousands of distinct CDR3 sequences in the sample, the ten largest clones hold 2% to 2.5%. The specimen was blood. The receptors shown here come from a human donor with ulcerative colitis or Crohn's disease, or a healthy co-twin of an affected twin (not recorded which). Each CDR3 is given with its conserved first and last residue.

TRBJ2-1	TRBV7-2	CASSSLAGAGEQFF
TRBJ1-1	TRBV18	CASSPGNMNTEAFF
TRBJ2-1	TRBV5-6	CASSFAAGGPRNEQFF
TRBJ2-1	TRBV2	CASSSGLAGGQQFF
TRBJ2-3	TRBV5-6	CASSLPSGGAKATQYF
TRBJ2-2	TRBV5-6	CASSDPLAGGTGELFF
TRBJ2-2	TRBV5-1	CASTPTRGLTGELFF
TRBJ2-5	TRBV4-2	CASSQDPSGQYQETQYF
TRBJ2-7	TRBV28	CASSSPEGGRGEQYF
TRBJ1-1	TRBV5-4	CASSSGQEMNTEAFF
TRBJ2-2	TRBV2	CASSSGSAKDGELFF
TRBJ1-2	TRBV29-1	CSVDPGQGLSSYGYTF
TRBJ2-5	TRBV15	CATSRGEGETQYF
TRBJ2-7	TRBV7-9	CASSGGRLWGSSYEQYF
TRBJ2-3	TRBV7-9	CASSGGGVADTQYF
TRBJ1-2	TRBV7-2	CASSPRQGAFGGYTF
TRBJ2-1	TRBV2	CASRTGLAYNEQFF
TRBJ1-2	TRBV6-2/TRBV6-3	CASRPPLRDYGYTF
TRBJ2-3	TRBV10-3	CAISAGLAADTQYF
TRBJ2-7	TRBV12-3/TRBV12-4	CASSMRTQGEQYF
TRBJ1-2	TRBV18	CASSTKADPKKYGYTF
TRBJ1-6	TRBV5-5	CASSLADSPLHF
TRBJ1-1	TRBV20-1	CSASGTRNTEAFF
TRBJ1-1	TRBV20-1	CSARDGSWNTEAFF
TRBJ1-1	TRBV3-1	CASSRGTGGLRNTEAFF
TRBJ2-1	TRBV15	CATSRELDGYNEQFF